The 23 T cell receptor beta chains in this list originate from one sample, sequenced in a study of blood T cell repertoires in COVID-19. Data came from immunoSEQ multiplex PCR; TCRdb stores just in-frame clones and leaves some out. Altogether 250,000 to 300,000 clones are present, about nine tenths being singletons, with the ten largest covering over 2%. The sample consisted of peripheral blood. These receptors were collected from a woman aged 45 to 65 who had recovered from COVID-19.

V gene TRBV30 combines with J gene TRBJ2-1; 7 bases map to TRBD2. With 5 bases clipped from V and 3 bases from J, the junction kept 10 bases outside the gene matches. This CDR3 spans 15 amino acids. The germline CDR1 and CDR2 sequences are GTSNPN and SVGIG (reference sequence). CDR3 amino acids: CAWRQRGIHYNEQFF. CDR3 DNA: TGTGCCTGGCGGCAGCGGGGCATTCACTACAATGAGCAGTTCTTC.

The chain has TRBV2 and TRBJ2-7; 7 bases are shared with TRBD1. Germline V gene lookup returns CDR1 SNHLY and CDR2 FYNNEI. CDR3 length: 13 amino acids. The V segment lost 7 bases and the J segment 3 bases; nucleotides outside the gene matches: 6. CDR3 DNA sequence: TGTGCCAGCATGAGAGGGGGCAGCTACGAGCAGTACTTC. Translated: CASMRGGSYEQYF.

The genes are TRBV30 and TRBJ1-2; D gene unclear. The CDR3 has 13 residues. Trimming stripped 7 bases from V and 4 bases from J, with 16 bases between. The germline V gene has CDR1 GTSNPN and CDR2 SVGIG (reference sequence). DNA of the CDR3: TGTGCCTCCATTATTGGCGGCCCCTATGGCTACACCTTC. This gives the protein CASIIGGPYGYTF.

V usage is TRBV19 and J usage is TRBJ1-1, with D unresolved. The V end lost 2 bases, the J end lost 0 bases, and 7 bases lay between the germline ends. The CDR3 is 14 residues long. The V gene's germline CDR1 is LNHDA and CDR2 SQIVND (reference sequence). In DNA, the CDR3 is TGTGCCAGTAGTATACTCAGGATGAACACTGAAGCTTTCTTT. This codes for CASSILRMNTEAFF.

The V call is TRBV6-2 or TRBV6-3, the J call TRBJ1-5; D remains ambiguous. The CDR3 consists of 16 residues. Trimming pared 7 bases from V and 5 bases from J, leaving 21 bases between. Per germline, CDR1 MNHEY and CDR2 SVGEGT. DNA of the CDR3: TGTGCCAGCACCCCTGGAGGACTAACCGCTCATCAGCCCCAGCATTTT. Protein product: CASTPGGLTAHQPQHF.

This clone is a singleton in its sample. This rearrangement joins TRBV7-9 to TRBJ1-2; TRBD1 is a possible D gene (6 bases). Trimming removed 6 bases at V and 6 bases at J, with 20 bases between. The V gene's germline CDR1 is SEHNR and CDR2 FQNEAQ (reference sequence). This CDR3 contains 15 residues. CDR3 bases: TGTGCCAGCAGTCGTACAGGGATTTCTCTTGATGGCTACACCTTC. The encoded protein is CASSRTGISLDGYTF.

The V gene is TRBV28, the J gene TRBJ2-5; D not certain. The V and J ends lost 2 bases and 11 bases respectively, with 15 bases between them. This CDR3 has 13 residues. The V gene's germline CDR1 is MDHEN and CDR2 SYDVKM. Here the CDR3 DNA reads TGTGCCAGCAGTTTACCCCAACACCCCTTTCAGTACTTC. This sequence encodes CASSLPQHPFQYF.

The chain links TRBV5-8 to TRBJ2-4; tentative D call: TRBD1 (6 bases). Germline CDR1 SGHTS, CDR2 YDEGEE. CDR3 length: 16 amino acids. The germline V and J ends were trimmed by 3 bases and 6 bases, with 19 bases remaining between them. The chain's CDR3 is CASSWGRRETGNIQYF. CDR3 DNA sequence: TGTGCCAGCAGCTGGGGGCGCCGAGAAACGGGAAACATTCAGTACTTC.

The V and J genes are TRBV2 and TRBJ2-7; 8 bases align to TRBD1. CDR1 and CDR2 (germline): SNHLY, FYNNEI. V was pared by 3 bases and J by 6 bases, with 4 bases of the junction left unmatched. CDR3 size: 13 residues. The CDR3 loop is CASSDGQGLEQYF. The DNA for the CDR3 is TGTGCCAGCAGTGACGGACAGGGCCTCGAGCAGTACTTC.

This clone was seen a few times. The chain is built from TRBV5-8 and TRBJ2-7; TRBD2 matches 7 bases. This CDR3 is built from 15 residues. V gave up 4 bases and J gave up 2 bases; unmatched junction bases: 9. Germline V gene lookup returns CDR1 SGHTS and CDR2 YDEGEE. CDR3 region: CASSLGPSGAYEQYF. DNA for the CDR3: TGTGCCAGCAGCCTAGGACCTAGCGGAGCCTACGAGCAGTACTTC. Full variable domain (remainder filled in from reference TRBV5-8 and TRBJ2-7): EAGVTQSPTHLIKTRGQQATLRCSPISGHTSVYWYQQALGLGLQFLLWYDEGEERNRGNFPPRFSGRQFPNYSSELNVNALELEDSALYLCASSLGPSGAYEQYFGPGTRLTVT.

The chain has TRBV7-2 and TRBJ2-3; 7 bases are a match to TRBD2. Trimming cost V 1 base and J 2 bases; bases outside gene matches: 6. This CDR3 spans 16 amino acids. Germline V CDR1 and CDR2: SGHTA, FQGNSA. The DNA of the CDR3 is TGTGCCAGCAGCTTAGTTGCGGGGGTAATCACAGATACGCAGTATTTT. Its translation is CASSLVAGVITDTQYF.

The rearrangement links TRBV14 to TRBJ1-3; D is possibly TRBD1 (5 bases). Germline V gene lookup returns CDR1 SGHDN and CDR2 FVKESK. CDR3 size: 16 residues. Trimming removed 5 bases at V and 4 bases at J, with 18 bases between. The CDR3 DNA reads TGTGCCAGCAGCGCGACAGTCTCTTCGCGAGGAAACACCATATATTTT. This gives the protein CASSATVSSRGNTIYF.

This clone was observed a few times. The genes are TRBV5-6 and TRBJ1-1; D not certain. This CDR3 is 13 amino acids long. V shed 2 bases and J shed 11 bases, with 16 bases lying between them. Germline V gene lookup returns CDR1 SGHDT and CDR2 YYEEEE. The CDR3 sequence: CASSLIVVSVAFF. For the CDR3, the DNA is TGTGCCAGCAGCTTAATTGTTGTGTCCGTGGCTTTCTTT.

The J gene is TRBJ2-3, the V gene TRBV12-5; a possible D gene is TRBD1 (5 bases). V lost 2 bases, J lost 4 bases, and 10 bases lay in between. Germline CDR1 LGHNT, CDR2 FRNRAP. The CDR3 consists of 14 residues. This CDR3 is CASGLKGWADTQYF. The CDR3 region has the DNA TGTGCTAGTGGTTTGAAGGGGTGGGCAGATACGCAGTATTTT.

The rearrangement joins TRBV5-6 to TRBJ2-1; 10 bases are a match to TRBD2. CDR3 length: 16 amino acids. Trimming removed 2 bases from V and 10 bases from J; junction bases left unmatched: 12. Germline V CDR1 and CDR2: SGHDT, YYEEEE. Here the CDR3 reads CASSLRTSGILREQFF. The CDR3 DNA reads as TGTGCCAGCAGCTTAAGAACTAGCGGGATTCTTAGGGAGCAGTTCTTC.

The rearrangement uses TRBV28 and TRBJ2-4; D is undetermined. Germline V CDR1 and CDR2: MDHEN, SYDVKM. Trimming took off 2 bases at V and 3 bases at J, with 8 bases between the two ends. CDR3 length equals 14 residues. For the CDR3, the DNA is TGTGCCAGCAGTTTACTAGTTCTCAAAAACATTCAGTACTTC. Amino acid sequence: CASSLLVLKNIQYF.

This sequence joins TRBV19 and TRBJ1-2; 9 positions match TRBD1. CDR3 length: 14 amino acids. Per germline, CDR1 LNHDA and CDR2 SQIVND (reference sequence). The trim removed 3 bases at V and 9 bases at J, leaving 8 bases unmatched. The chain's CDR3 is CASSILGQGGSYTF. The CDR3 region has the DNA TGTGCCAGTAGTATCTTGGGACAGGGTGGGAGCTACACCTTC. Full variable domain (rest looked up from reference TRBV19 and TRBJ1-2): DGGITQSPKYLFRKEGQNVTLSCEQNLNHDAMYWYRQDPGQGLRLIYYSQIVNDFQKGDIAEGYSVSREKKESFPLTVTSAQKNPTAFYLCASSILGQGGSYTFGSGTRLTVV.

In this sample, this clone turned up once. V usage is TRBV19 and J usage is TRBJ2-1, with TRBD2 identical over 13 bases. After removal of 5 bases from V and 6 bases from J, the junction contained 4 bases not matched to a gene. Germline values: CDR1 LNHDA, CDR2 SQIVND (reference sequence). The CDR3 contains 15 residues. DNA for the CDR3: TGTGCCAGTAGTCCGACTAGCGGGGGGACCAATGAGCAGTTCTTC. This encodes CASSPTSGGTNEQFF.

The V call is TRBV7-3, the J call TRBJ2-3, with 8 bases matching TRBD2. With 2 bases clipped from V and 2 bases from J, the junction kept 6 bases outside the gene matches. Per germline, CDR1 SGHTA and CDR2 FQGTGA. The CDR3 is 16 amino acids. The CDR3 nucleotides are TGTGCCAGCAGCTTACAAGCGGGAGCACTCACAGATACGCAGTATTTT. This translates into CASSLQAGALTDTQYF.

The V and J genes are TRBV7-3 and TRBJ2-1; D is undetermined. Between the trimmed V and J ends, which lost 4 bases and 6 bases, there was a span of 10 bases. Germline V lookup: CDR1 SGHTA, CDR2 FQGTGA. The CDR3 sequence is 13 residues long. CDR3 coding DNA: TGTGCCAGCAGCTCAGCGAGAGTCAATGAGCAGTTCTTC. Encoded protein: CASSSARVNEQFF.

The rearrangement links TRBV11-2 to TRBJ1-2, with D uncertain. The CDR3 consists of 15 residues. CDR1 SGHAT and CDR2 FQNNGV come from the germline V gene. The V and J ends lost 0 bases and 0 bases respectively, with 8 bases between them. DNA for the CDR3: TGTGCCAGCAGCTTAGATCTCGGTTCTAACTATGGCTACACCTTC. It encodes CASSLDLGSNYGYTF.

The V call is TRBV7-2, the J call TRBJ2-7, with D possibly being TRBD1 (5 bases). CDR3 length equals 15 residues. CDR1 is SGHTA and CDR2 is FQGNSA in the germline V gene. Trimming took 1 base from V and 0 from J, leaving 10 bases between them. The CDR3 bases are TGTGCCAGCAGCTTAGGACAGTTGAGCTCCTACGAGCAGTACTTC. Its protein product is CASSLGQLSSYEQYF. Together with reference TRBV7-2 and TRBJ2-7, the CDR3 gives the full variable domain: GAGVSQSPSNKVTEKGKDVELRCDPISGHTALYWYRQSLGQGLEFLIYFQGNSAPDKSGLPSDRFSAERTGGSVSTLTIQRTQQEDSAVYLCASSLGQLSSYEQYFGPGTRLTVT.

The genes are TRBV7-2 and TRBJ2-7; D possibly corresponds to TRBD2 (6 bases). This CDR3 has 15 amino acids. Looked up from germline, CDR1 is SGHTA and CDR2 is FQGNSA. V was pared by 1 base and J by 1 base, with 11 bases between. The CDR3 sequence is CASSLGPSVSYEQYF. CDR3 DNA: TGTGCCAGCAGCTTAGGCCCTAGCGTTTCCTACGAGCAGTACTTC.